A single sample is the source of the 25 T cell receptor beta chains below, sequenced in a study of blood T cell repertoires in COVID-19. The repertoire was sequenced with immunoSEQ multiplex PCR; TCRdb's copy has only in-frame clones and lacks some. The repertoire consists of roughly 150,000 clones, with 60% to 85% occurring once and the leading ten covering over 6.5%. The sample was peripheral blood. Source of these receptors: a man in his forties or fifties with active or convalescent COVID-19.

This chain connects TRBV25-1 to TRBJ1-2, with D perhaps TRBD1 (5 bases). Trimming removed 5 bases at V and 4 bases at J, with 14 bases between. The CDR3 length is 14 residues. Germline values: CDR1 MGHDK, CDR2 SYGVNS. The CDR3 reads CASSYPQGSYGYTF. The CDR3 coding sequence is TGTGCCAGCAGTTACCCCCAGGGCAGCTATGGCTACACCTTC.

This chain uses TRBV24-1 with TRBJ2-3, with 7 nucleotides matching TRBD1. Germline V gene data show CDR1 as KGHDR and CDR2 as SFDVKD. Trimming cost V 6 bases and J 1 base; bases outside gene matches: 15. The CDR3 spans 18 residues. The CDR3 bases are TGTGCCACCAGTCACTTCGACAGGGTAAGGGGTGGCACAGATACGCAGTATTTT. The encoded protein is CATSHFDRVRGGTDTQYF.

The chain links TRBV19 to TRBJ2-2; 9 bases map to TRBD2. J lost 5 bases, V lost 5 bases, and 3 bases had no gene match. This CDR3 has 14 amino acids. Germline V gene lookup returns CDR1 LNHDA and CDR2 SQIVND (reference sequence). The CDR3 DNA follows: TGTGCCAGTAGTGCGCGGGGGGGAACCGGGGAGCTGTTTTTT. It yields the protein CASSARGGTGELFF.

J is TRBJ1-5 and V is TRBV11-3; D may be TRBD1 (5 bases). V lost 1 base and J lost 16, with 14 bases in between. This CDR3 has 12 residues. Germline V lookup: CDR1 SGHNT, CDR2 YENEEA. The CDR3 bases are TGTGCCAGCAGCTTAGGGACAAGCTCTTGTCATTTT. This gives the protein CASSLGTSSCHF. The complete variable domain, with remaining parts taken from reference TRBV11-3 and TRBJ1-5, reads EAGVVQSPRYKIIEKKQPVAFWCNPISGHNTLYWYLQNLGQGPELLIRYENEEAVDDSQLPKDRFSAERLKGVDSTLKIQPAELGDSAVYLCASSLGTSSCHFGDGTRLSIL.

The count of this clone is one. The J gene is TRBJ2-1, the V gene TRBV2; 10 bases align to TRBD2. After removal of 6 bases from V and 7 bases from J, the junction contained 12 bases not matched to a gene. CDR1 and CDR2 from the germline V gene are SNHLY and FYNNEI. This CDR3 spans 16 amino acids. Here the CDR3 reads CASRERALAGTNEQFF. In DNA, the CDR3 is TGTGCCAGCAGGGAACGGGCACTAGCGGGAACGAATGAGCAGTTCTTC.

The genes are TRBV7-3 and TRBJ2-1; D not certain. The CDR3 contains 14 residues. Looked up from germline, CDR1 is SGHTA and CDR2 is FQGTGA. V lost 6 bases to trimming and J lost 12 bases, with 21 bases between them. The CDR3 loop reads CASRGGSYNERQFF. CDR3 in DNA: TGTGCCAGCAGGGGTGGATCCTACAATGAGCGGCAGTTCTTC. Full variable domain (missing parts from reference TRBV7-3 and TRBJ2-1): GAGVSQTPSNKVTEKGKYVELRCDPISGHTALYWYRQSLGQGPEFLIYFQGTGAADDSGLPNDRFFAVRPEGSVSTLKIQRTERGDSAVYLCASRGGSYNERQFFGPGTRLTVL.

The CDR3 here is CASSVGSRTSGRGNGELFF. The CDR3 DNA sequence: TGTGCCAGCAGCGTAGGAAGTCGGACTAGCGGGAGGGGGAACGGGGAGCTGTTTTTT. The chain links TRBV9 to TRBJ2-2, with 15 bases identical to TRBD2. There are 19 residues in the CDR3. The V and J ends lost 0 bases and 7 bases, in that order; junction bases with no gene match: 10. Looked up from germline, CDR1 is SGDLS and CDR2 is YYNGEE.

The rearrangement joins TRBV19 to TRBJ1-2; possibly TRBD1 for D (6 bases). V lost 0 bases and J 8 bases, leaving 13 bases between the germline ends. The CDR3 totals 14 residues. Germline CDR1 is LNHDA and CDR2 is SQIVND (reference sequence). The CDR3 nucleotides are TGTGCCAGTAGTATAGAGACAGCCCAGGGGGGCTACACCTTC. Its protein is CASSIETAQGGYTF.

This clone was observed a few times. This rearrangement joins TRBV5-1 to TRBJ2-1; D gene ambiguous. CDR1 and CDR2 (germline): SGHRS, YFSETQ. V gave up 0 bases and J gave up 9 bases, with 7 bases separating them. The CDR3 is 12 amino acids. This chain's CDR3 is CASSLGAAEQFF. The CDR3, as DNA: TGCGCCAGCAGCTTGGGGGCAGCTGAGCAGTTCTTC.

The J gene is TRBJ1-5, the V gene TRBV10-3; D is possibly TRBD1 (6 bases). The CDR3 has 16 residues. CDR1 and CDR2 (germline): ENHRY, SYGVKD. The V end was cut by 2 bases, the J end by 7 bases, with 18 bases between. The CDR3 loop reads CAISEVGLQGGQPQHF. In DNA, the CDR3 is TGTGCCATCAGTGAGGTCGGGCTACAGGGCGGCCAGCCCCAGCATTTT.

The chain uses TRBV9 and TRBJ1-3, with D uncertain. Germline lookup yields CDR1 SGDLS and CDR2 YYNGEE. V lost 0 bases and J 0 bases, leaving 13 bases between the germline ends. The CDR3 is 17 amino acids. The CDR3 sequence: CASSVAPLGRSGNTIYF. CDR3 sequence (DNA): TGTGCCAGCAGCGTAGCTCCGCTGGGCCGCTCTGGAAACACCATATATTTT.

This clone counts as medium-sized (0.01 to 0.1%). V gene TRBV19 combines with J gene TRBJ2-5; perhaps TRBD1 as D (7 bases). The CDR3 is made up of 14 amino acids. The germline V and J ends were trimmed by 3 bases and 4 bases, with 12 bases remaining between them. Germline V lookup: CDR1 LNHDA, CDR2 SQIVND (reference sequence). The DNA for the CDR3 is TGTGCCAGTAGTATTCGGCAGGGGGGAGAGACCCAGTACTTC. Its protein product is CASSIRQGGETQYF.

The chain links TRBV24-1 to TRBJ1-2; 11 bases align to TRBD1. The CDR3 length is 18 residues. V lost 2 bases, J lost 4 bases, and 11 bases stayed unmatched. Germline CDR1 is KGHDR and CDR2 is SFDVKD. In DNA, the CDR3 is TGTGCCACCAGTGATTCCCTGGGACAGGGGGATTCCTTCTATGGCTACACCTTC. This sequence encodes CATSDSLGQGDSFYGYTF.

This chain links TRBV27 with TRBJ1-5, with 7 bases aligning to TRBD1. From germline, CDR1 is MNHEY and CDR2 SMNVEV (reference sequence). After removal of 5 bases from V and 3 bases from J, the junction contained 1 base not matched to a gene. The CDR3 is made up of 13 amino acids. DNA for the CDR3: TGTGCCAGCAGTGACAGGGACAATCAGCCCCAGCATTTT. It specifies CASSDRDNQPQHF.

The chain has TRBV5-1 and TRBJ1-1, with D unclear. The V end was cut by 1 base, the J end by 2 bases, with 9 bases between. The CDR3 is made up of 14 amino acids. Germline CDR1 SGHRS, CDR2 YFSETQ. Written as DNA, the CDR3 is TGCGCCAGCAGCTTGTCGCAGGTAAACACTGAAGCTTTCTTT. It yields the protein CASSLSQVNTEAFF.

The chain couples TRBV28 to TRBJ2-6; 11 nucleotides align to TRBD1. The CDR3 spans 19 residues. CDR1 is MDHEN and CDR2 is SYDVKM in the germline V gene. The J segment lost 0 bases and the V segment lost 2 bases, leaving 6 bases of the junction unmatched. The CDR3 DNA sequence: TGTGCCAGCAGTTTAAGGTCAGGACAGGGGGCCTCTGGGGCCAACGTCCTGACTTTC. Its translation is CASSLRSGQGASGANVLTF.

This clone was seen at least ten times. This chain links TRBV6-2 or TRBV6-3 with TRBJ2-7; D is possibly TRBD2 (5 bases). Germline lookup yields CDR1 MNHEY and CDR2 SVGEGT. The ends were cut back, 5 bases at V and 2 bases at J, with 13 bases in the middle. The CDR3 sequence is 14 residues long. The CDR3 nucleotides are TGTGCCAGCAGTCTAGACTACGAGACCTACGAGCAGTACTTC. The encoded protein is CASSLDYETYEQYF.

The table lists this clone with a count of one. J is TRBJ2-3 and V is TRBV7-3; 11 bases are shared with TRBD2. The CDR3 loop spans 16 amino acids. The V gene end was trimmed by 0 bases and the J gene end by 7 bases; junction bases not matched to a gene: 6. The V gene's germline CDR1 is SGHTA and CDR2 FQGTGA. CDR3 nucleotides: TGTGCCAGCAGCTTAACGCCACTAGCGGGAGTCCATACGCAGTATTTT. The encoded protein is CASSLTPLAGVHTQYF. Complete variable domain (other parts from reference TRBV7-3 and TRBJ2-3): GAGVSQTPSNKVTEKGKYVELRCDPISGHTALYWYRQSLGQGPEFLIYFQGTGAADDSGLPNDRFFAVRPEGSVSTLKIQRTERGDSAVYLCASSLTPLAGVHTQYFGPGTRLTVL.

The chain couples TRBV13 to TRBJ2-1, with 7 bases aligning to TRBD2. V dropped 4 bases and J dropped 3; count of bases not matched to a gene: 6. Germline assignment: CDR1 PRHDT and CDR2 FYEKMQ (reference sequence). The CDR3 contains 15 residues. DNA of the CDR3: TGTGCCAGCAGCTCAGGGAGGGCCGGCTACAATGAGCAGTTCTTC. Translated: CASSSGRAGYNEQFF.

The chain carries TRBV28 and TRBJ2-1, with TRBD2 matching over 8 bases. Germline values: CDR1 MDHEN, CDR2 SYDVKM. With 6 bases clipped from V and 6 bases from J, the junction kept 7 bases outside the gene matches. The CDR3 has 14 residues. The CDR3 DNA reads as TGTGCCAGCAGGCCGGGAGGGTCTGGCAATGAGCAGTTCTTC. This gives the protein CASRPGGSGNEQFF.

For this clone: The final CDR3 position lacks the conserved phenylalanine or tryptophan, pointing to a likely read error. It is unclear where the CDR3 begins or ends on the DNA, so no DNA is shown, and the CDR3 is as TCRdb lists it. This chain uses TRBV24-1 with TRBJ1-1; TRBD1, the table's D call, was not compared with the DNA. The germline gives CDR1 KGHDR, CDR2 SFDVKD. The CDR3 totals 14 residues, both ends included. CDR3 sequence: CATSDLVGQKGQAR.

The rearrangement uses TRBV28 and TRBJ1-5, with D possibly matching TRBD1 (6 bases). The CDR3 totals 12 residues. Trimming stripped 6 bases from V and 3 bases from J, with 6 bases between. In germline, CDR1 is MDHEN, CDR2 SYDVKM. The CDR3 DNA is TGTGCCAGCAGGGGGGCCAATCAGCCCCAGCATTTT. Its translation is CASRGANQPQHF.

This clone was detected many times. The chain employs TRBV30 and TRBJ1-1; 9 positions agree with TRBD1. This CDR3 spans 13 amino acids. V lost 3 bases to trimming and J lost 4 bases; unmatched junction nucleotides: 3. Looked up from germline, CDR1 is GTSNPN and CDR2 is SVGIG (reference sequence). CDR3 nucleotides: TGTGCCTGGAGGGGACAGGGTAGCACTGAAGCTTTCTTT. It is translated as CAWRGQGSTEAFF.

The chain links TRBV15 to TRBJ2-3; 8 bases agree with TRBD2. The germline V gene encodes CDR1 LNHNV and CDR2 YYDKDF (reference sequence). CDR3 length: 15 residues. J was trimmed by 4 bases and V by 8 bases; bases with no gene match: 11. The CDR3 DNA is TGTGCCACCGGCGCGGGAGGAGGGGTCGCAGATACGCAGTATTTT. It yields the protein CATGAGGGVADTQYF.

The gene calls are TRBV30 and TRBJ1-4; TRBD1 is a possible D gene (5 bases). The CDR3 totals 16 residues. From germline, CDR1 is GTSNPN and CDR2 SVGIG (reference sequence). The V end was cut by 2 bases, the J end by 7 bases, with 20 bases between. CDR3 sequence (DNA): TGTGCCTGGAGTCACGGAGGGGACGCCCCTTTTGAAAAACTGTTTTTT. This translates into CAWSHGGDAPFEKLFF.